Listed below are T cell receptor beta chains from one sample, sequenced in a study of cytomegalovirus exposure and HLA in healthy donors. Produced via immunoSEQ multiplex PCR; TCRdb's table is partial and in-frame only. The data hold more than 150,000 clones, with roughly 84% observed a single time. What was sequenced was PBMCs. The receptors originated from a woman between 18 and 29 years old in good health and CMV-seropositive. The CDR3 runs from the conserved cysteine through the conserved F or W. The D gene is left open where the match is weak. The size field is filled for only some rows; it gives once, few, many or a size class.

J gene	V gene	clone size	CDR3 length	D gene	CDR3 DNA	CDR3 protein
TRBJ2-1	TRBV9	once	15	TRBD2	TGTGCCAGCAGCCTCGGACTAGCGGAGTACAATGAGCAGTTCTTC	CASSLGLAEYNEQFF
TRBJ1-1	TRBV4-1	.	14	TRBD1	TGCGCCAGCAGCCGAGACAGGGCGAACACTGAAGCTTTCTTT	CASSRDRANTEAFF
TRBJ2-5	TRBV5-4	.	19	TRBD1	TGTGCCAGCAGCTCTAAGTCCCGGGACAGGTTATGGAGCGGAGAGACCCAGTACTTC	CASSSKSRDRLWSGETQYF
TRBJ1-3	TRBV6-5	.	15	TRBD1	TGTGCCAGCAGCCTGGGACAGGTGGCTGGAAACACCATATATTTT	CASSLGQVAGNTIYF
TRBJ2-1	TRBV5-1	.	17	TRBD2	TGCGCCAGCAGAAGGACTAGCGGGGGGGCCGTGTACAATGAGCAGTTCTTC	CASRRTSGGAVYNEQFF
TRBJ2-5	TRBV11-1	.	15	TRBD1	TGTGCCAGCAGCTACCGACAGGGATGGCAAGAGACCCAGTACTTC	CASSYRQGWQETQYF
TRBJ1-4	TRBV14	.	15	.	TGTGCCAGCAGCCAAGATAGGGGGGGAGTCGAAAAACTGTTTTTT	CASSQDRGGVEKLFF
TRBJ1-1	TRBV9	.	19	TRBD1	TGTGCCAGCAGCGTAGTTGGTGTTGGGGTAGGGGGCGGGATCACTGAAGCTTTCTTT	CASSVVGVGVGGGITEAFF
TRBJ2-3	TRBV7-8	.	20	TRBD2	TGTGCCAGCAGCCTACAACTGGCCGGGACTAGCGGGGGGGCCTCCGATACGCAGTATTTT	CASSLQLAGTSGGASDTQYF
TRBJ2-3	TRBV7-2	few	17	.	TGTGCCAGCAGCCGAAAGAGGGACTTCGAGCGCACAGATACGCAGTATTTT	CASSRKRDFERTDTQYF
TRBJ1-5	TRBV19	.	17	.	TGTGCCAGTAGCACAGCGCGGGCCAGTAGGATCGGTCAGCCCCAGCATTTT	CASSTARASRIGQPQHF
TRBJ1-2	TRBV6-1	.	11	.	TGTGCCAGCCAGGGGTGGTATGGCTACACCTTC	CASQGWYGYTF
TRBJ2-2	TRBV5-4	.	16	TRBD1	TGTGCCAGCAGTCACGCCGGGACAGGGGTTATCGGGGAGCTGTTTTTT	CASSHAGTGVIGELFF
TRBJ1-6	TRBV5-5	.	16	.	TGTGCCAGCAGCTTGAAGCCAGGGTGGGATGATTCACCCCTCCACTTT	CASSLKPGWDDSPLHF
TRBJ1-3	TRBV5-1	.	15	TRBD1	TGCGCCAGCAGCTTGGGGGACAGCTCTGGAAACACCATATATTTT	CASSLGDSSGNTIYF
TRBJ2-5	TRBV7-2	.	15	.	TGTGCCAGCAGCTCCTTGACAGGCCGCAGGGAGACCCAGTACTTC	CASSSLTGRRETQYF
TRBJ2-5	TRBV7-3	.	13	.	TGTGCCAGCAGTTCAGGCCTCCAAGAGACCCAGTACTTC	CASSSGLQETQYF
TRBJ2-5	TRBV9	.	15	.	TGTGCCAGCAGCGTAGGCCGAGGGTTCCAAGAGACCCAGTACTTC	CASSVGRGFQETQYF
TRBJ2-7	TRBV2	once	16	.	TGTGCCAGCGGACCCTTGGGGACAACAGGATCCTACGAGCAGTACTTC	CASGPLGTTGSYEQYF
TRBJ2-3	TRBV7-3	.	15	.	TGTGCCAGCAGCTTAAAGGCGGGGATCACAGATACGCAGTATTTT	CASSLKAGITDTQYF
TRBJ2-2	TRBV15	.	14	.	TGTGCCACCAGCAGAGTTCCGTCGGCCGGGGAGCTGTTTTTT	CATSRVPSAGELFF
TRBJ1-4	TRBV21-1	.	16	.	TGTGCCAGCAGCCCAACGAGGAGGAAGGGAAATGAAAAACTGTTTTTT	CASSPTRRKGNEKLFF
TRBJ1-5	TRBV7-2	.	12	.	TGTGCCAGCAGCTTAGGCGGGCAGCCCCAGCATTTT	CASSLGGQPQHF
TRBJ1-3	TRBV2	.	15	.	TGTGCCAGCAGTGAAGGAAAGGGGGCTGGAAACACCATATATTTT	CASSEGKGAGNTIYF
TRBJ2-2	TRBV9	.	14	.	TGTGCCAGCAGCGTTGCCGGGGGGCCCGGGGAGCTGTTTTTT	CASSVAGGPGELFF
TRBJ2-7	TRBV5-1	.	14	.	TGCGCCAGCCGTGAGATGACTAGCTCCTACGAGCAGTACTTC	CASREMTSSYEQYF
TRBJ1-4	TRBV18	.	12	.	TGTGCCAGCTCCCACAGAGGGGAAAAACTGTTTTTT	CASSHRGEKLFF
TRBJ2-7	TRBV6-5	few	14	.	TGTGCCAGCAGTCCCGAGGAGAGCTCCTACGAGCAGTACTTC	CASSPEESSYEQYF
TRBJ2-2	TRBV6-1	.	13	.	TGTGCCAGCAGTGATAGTGCTTCCGGGGAGCTGTTTTTT	CASSDSASGELFF